This T cell receptor beta chain was captured by sequencing in a study of Graves' ophthalmopathy and Graves' hyperthyroidism. Overall study results and limits: Predictions made by the model for ophthalmopathy progression reached just over 70% sensitivity and around 72% specificity.

Amplified TCR beta CDR3 regions were obtained using RNA transcripts as template. First-round RT-PCR employed HTBI primers, with a second-round multiplex PCR after it. MiXCR was run by TCRdb on the multiplex PCR reads, yielding one entry per CDR3 protein. The sample carries 600,000 to 950,000 distinct CDR3 sequences, approximately 40% recorded once. On this clonotype itself: The target antigen is unknown.

Disease in donors with ophthalmopathy had moderate-to-severe activity, CAS ≥3, NOSPECS ≥4 and under 3 months' duration. This CDR3 has 14 amino acids. The J segment lost 7 bases and the V segment lost 10 bases, leaving 9 bases of the junction unmatched. Looked up from germline, CDR1 is ENHRY and CDR2 is SYGVKD. This chain uses TRBV10-3 with TRBJ1-6; 8 bases line up with TRBD1. The sample was peripheral blood. The TCR comes from an adult man with Graves' ophthalmopathy. CDR3 sequence (DNA): TGTGCCAGCTCGACAGGGGTTTGGAATTCACCCCTCCACTTT. Its translation: CASSTGVWNSPLHF.